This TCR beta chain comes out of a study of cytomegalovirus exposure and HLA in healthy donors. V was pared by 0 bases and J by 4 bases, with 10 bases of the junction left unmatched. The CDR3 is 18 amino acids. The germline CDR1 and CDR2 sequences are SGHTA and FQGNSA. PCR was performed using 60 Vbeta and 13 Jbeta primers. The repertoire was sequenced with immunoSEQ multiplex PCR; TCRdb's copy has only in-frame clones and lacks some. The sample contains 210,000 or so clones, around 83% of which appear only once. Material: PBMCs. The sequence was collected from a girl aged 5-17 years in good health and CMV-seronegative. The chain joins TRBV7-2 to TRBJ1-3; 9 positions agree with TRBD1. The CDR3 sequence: CASSLARVNRGPGNTIYF. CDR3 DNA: TGTGCCAGCAGCTTAGCGAGGGTGAACAGGGGGCCGGGAAACACCATATATTTT.